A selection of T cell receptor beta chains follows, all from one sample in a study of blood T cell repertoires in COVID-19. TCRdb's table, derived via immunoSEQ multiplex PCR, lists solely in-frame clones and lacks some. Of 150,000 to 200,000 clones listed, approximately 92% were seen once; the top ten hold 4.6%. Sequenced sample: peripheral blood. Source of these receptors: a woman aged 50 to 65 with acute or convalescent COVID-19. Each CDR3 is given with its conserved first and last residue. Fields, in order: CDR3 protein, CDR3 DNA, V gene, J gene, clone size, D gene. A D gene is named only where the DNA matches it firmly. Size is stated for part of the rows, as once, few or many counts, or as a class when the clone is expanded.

CASSLVQGTEAFF	TGTGCCAGCAGCTTAGTACAGGGCACTGAAGCTTTCTTT	TRBV7-2	TRBJ1-1	.	.
CASSHPGGPQYF	TGTGCCAGCAGCCACCCAGGAGGCCCGCAGTATTTT	TRBV7-3	TRBJ2-3	.	.
CASGGPQGDGYTF	TGTGCCAGCGGGGGCCCTCAGGGCGATGGCTACACCTTC	TRBV7-3	TRBJ1-2	once	.
CASSWTAFGTTNEKLFF	TGTGCCAGCAGCTGGACAGCCTTTGGGACCACCAATGAAAAACTGTTTTTT	TRBV5-8	TRBJ1-4	.	.
CATSARVGQGDRIEQFF	TGTGCCACCAGTGCCAGAGTGGGACAGGGGGACAGGATTGAGCAGTTCTTC	TRBV24-1	TRBJ2-1	once	TRBD1
CASSLGPGEFSYEQYF	TGTGCCAGCAGCTTAGGTCCAGGGGAGTTCTCCTACGAGCAGTACTTC	TRBV11-2	TRBJ2-7	.	.
CASSQRRGVLSDTQYF	TGTGCCAGCAGCCAAAGGCGGGGGGTGCTATCTGATACGCAGTATTTT	TRBV28	TRBJ2-3	.	TRBD2
CASSQGTGELFF	TGTGCCAGCAGCCAGGGCACCGGGGAGCTGTTTTTT	TRBV13	TRBJ2-2	.	.
CPTGGTEAFF	TGCCCTACAGGGGGCACTGAAGCTTTCTTT	TRBV18	TRBJ1-1	.	TRBD1
CASSFPDLLYGYTF	TGTGCCAGCAGTTTTCCAGACTTACTCTATGGCTACACCTTC	TRBV28	TRBJ1-2	.	.
CATGSGFKNSPLHF	TGTGCGACCGGATCAGGGTTTAAGAATTCACCCCTCCACTTT	TRBV3-1/TRBV3-2	TRBJ1-6	.	.
CASSPSERGWTGELFF	TGTGCCAGCTCACCATCCGAGAGGGGGTGGACCGGGGAGCTGTTTTTT	TRBV18	TRBJ2-2	.	.
CATSSDRGGLTDTQYF	TGTGCCACCAGTTCAGACCGGGGGGGACTCACAGATACGCAGTATTTT	TRBV24-1	TRBJ2-3	.	TRBD2
CASSYLTGGDQPQHF	TGTGCCAGCAGTTATTTGACAGGCGGCGATCAGCCCCAGCATTTT	TRBV6-9	TRBJ1-5	.	.
CASSGQLSSYGYTF	TGTGCCAGCAGCGGACAGCTAAGCTCCTATGGCTACACCTTC	TRBV5-6	TRBJ1-2	.	.
CASSLGRDYYGYTF	TGTGCCAGCTCACTAGGAAGGGACTACTATGGCTACACCTTC	TRBV18	TRBJ1-2	few	.
CASSSTDWDTEAFF	TGTGCCAGCAGTTCCACCGACTGGGACACTGAAGCTTTCTTT	TRBV6-1	TRBJ1-1	.	.
CASFGLAASYNEQFF	TGTGCCAGCTTCGGACTAGCGGCCTCCTACAATGAGCAGTTCTTC	TRBV6-5	TRBJ2-1	.	TRBD2
CASTGEQNTEAFF	TGTGCCAGCACTGGGGAGCAGAACACTGAAGCTTTCTTT	TRBV2	TRBJ1-1	.	.
CASSPVGTGNSPLHF	TGCGCCAGCAGCCCCGTCGGGACAGGGAACTCACCCCTCCACTTT	TRBV5-1	TRBJ1-6	.	TRBD1
CASSPGSLGQPQHF	TGTGCCAGTAGTCCCGGGAGTTTGGGGCAGCCCCAGCATTTT	TRBV19	TRBJ1-5	.	.
CASSKVRTSGRAIREQYF	TGTGCCAGCAGCAAAGTAAGGACTAGCGGGAGGGCCATTAGGGAGCAGTACTTC	TRBV21-1	TRBJ2-7	.	.
CSVTGGAKNIQYF	TGCAGCGTTACCGGGGGGGCCAAAAACATTCAGTACTTC	TRBV29-1	TRBJ2-4	.	TRBD2
CASTRGQGDSPLHF	TGCGCCAGCACCAGGGGGCAGGGAGATTCACCCCTCCACTTT	TRBV5-1	TRBJ1-6	once	TRBD1
CASSESRSDTQYF	TGCGCCAGCAGTGAGTCGAGAAGTGATACGCAGTATTTT	TRBV10-1	TRBJ2-3	.	.
CASSPTSTGEYGYTF	TGTGCCAGCAGTCCTACGTCGACAGGGGAGTACGGCTACACCTTC	TRBV28	TRBJ1-2	.	TRBD1
CAWDETGDYGYTF	TGTGCCTGGGATGAGACAGGGGACTATGGCTACACCTTC	TRBV30	TRBJ1-2	once	TRBD1
CASSQRESLRGSPLHF	TGTGCCAGCAGCCAGAGGGAAAGCCTTCGGGGGTCACCCCTCCACTTT	TRBV3-1/TRBV3-2	TRBJ1-6	.	.
CASSRGTVGSNTEAFF	TGTGCCAGCAGCAGAGGGACAGTAGGGTCGAACACTGAAGCTTTCTTT	TRBV21-1	TRBJ1-1	once	.
CASSNGGGYTF	TGTGCCAGCAGCAATGGGGGGGGCTACACCTTC	TRBV21-1	TRBJ1-2	.	.
CASRGGFEAFF	TGTGCCAGCAGGGGGGGGTTTGAAGCTTTCTTT	TRBV12-3/TRBV12-4	TRBJ1-1	.	.
CASSPFGQGGNEQFF	TGTGCCAGCTCACCCTTTGGACAGGGAGGGAATGAGCAGTTCTTC	TRBV18	TRBJ2-1	.	.
CASSRTTGSNSPLHF	TGCGCCAGCAGCCGGACGACAGGGAGTAATTCACCCCTCCACTTT	TRBV5-1	TRBJ1-6	.	TRBD1
CASSMGGKASGNTIYF	TGCGCCAGCAGCATGGGGGGAAAGGCCTCTGGAAACACCATATATTTT	TRBV4-3	TRBJ1-3	.	.
CATSRVWSSAETQYF	TGTGCCACCAGCAGAGTTTGGTCATCAGCGGAGACCCAGTACTTC	TRBV15	TRBJ2-5	.	.
CASSFSGIGELFF	TGTGCCAGCAGCTTTAGCGGGATCGGGGAGCTGTTTTTT	TRBV27	TRBJ2-2	once	TRBD2
CASSLGKAVGTDTQYF	TGTGCCAGCAGCTTAGGTAAAGCGGTGGGGACAGATACGCAGTATTTT	TRBV7-9	TRBJ2-3	.	.
CASSLDRGFIPNYGYTF	TGCGCCAGCAGCTTGGACAGGGGCTTTATTCCTAACTATGGCTACACCTTC	TRBV5-1	TRBJ1-2	.	TRBD1
CASSSGTHQPQHF	TGTGCCAGCAGTTCAGGGACACATCAGCCCCAGCATTTT	TRBV6-5	TRBJ1-5	.	.
CASSPRQGIGYGYTF	TGTGCCAGCAGCCCTAGACAGGGGATTGGTTATGGCTACACCTTC	TRBV9	TRBJ1-2	.	TRBD1
CAIRDSSGANVLTF	TGTGCCATCAGGGACAGCTCTGGGGCCAACGTCCTGACTTTC	TRBV28	TRBJ2-6	.	TRBD1
CASSSHGTVKAFF	TGTGCCAGCAGTTCGCACGGGACAGTGAAAGCTTTCTTT	TRBV28	TRBJ1-1	.	TRBD1